This T cell receptor (beta chain) was recorded in a study of T-cell memory formation after mild COVID-19. Points from the study as a whole: Contracting CD4+ clones sat mainly in CM and EM; CD8+ in EMRA. Day 15 to 85 contractors were CD4/CD8 balanced; later expanders leaned CD4+. Pre-infection memory already had some responding clones, implying cross-reactive memory joined.

TCRdb independently ran MiXCR on the 5' RACE reads; one entry per CDR3 protein. This sample has 50,000 or so distinct CDR3 sequences; roughly 27% occur once, and the top ten carry 43%. Comment on this clonotype: Its antigen is currently unknown.

The CDR3 runs 14 residues. Trimming cost V 2 bases and J 9 bases, with 14 bases left between them. Germline CDR1 reads SGHAT; CDR2 reads FQNNGV. This sequence joins TRBV11-2 and TRBJ2-1; D gene unclear. This sequence originates from a man younger than 35 who had mild COVID-19 (a few samples of this study predate the infection). Cell type and time point are not known. The sample comprised PBMCs or a T cell subset sorted from them (not recorded which). In DNA form, the CDR3 reads TGTGCCAGCAGCTTAAGGTATGAATTACCTGAGCAGTTCTTC. It encodes CASSLRYELPEQFF.